This entry describes one T cell receptor beta chain. The CDR3 covers 15 residues. The germline CDR1 and CDR2 sequences are LNHDA and SQIVND (reference sequence). Trimming left V 4 bases short and J 2 bases short, with 12 bases between. TCRdb's table, derived via immunoSEQ multiplex PCR, lists solely in-frame clones and lacks some. The sample records 25,000 to 35,000 clones, about 91% being singletons. The data belong to a study of blood T cell repertoires in COVID-19. Overall study: PBMCs, B-cell-depleted T cells, or T cells provided the cDNA or gDNA that made up the material.

This receptor was identified in a human donor with acute or convalescent COVID-19. The donor label of this sample is uncertain. Sequencing used peripheral blood. This rearrangement joins TRBV19 to TRBJ1-5; D possibly corresponds to TRBD1 (6 bases). The chain's CDR3 is CASSTRDMGNQPQHF. The CDR3 DNA reads TGTGCCAGTAGTACCCGGGACATGGGCAATCAGCCCCAGCATTTT. Combining the CDR3 with reference TRBV19 and TRBJ1-5 gives the whole variable domain DGGITQSPKYLFRKEGQNVTLSCEQNLNHDAMYWYRQDPGQGLRLIYYSQIVNDFQKGDIAEGYSVSREKKESFPLTVTSAQKNPTAFYLCASSTRDMGNQPQHFGDGTRLSIL.